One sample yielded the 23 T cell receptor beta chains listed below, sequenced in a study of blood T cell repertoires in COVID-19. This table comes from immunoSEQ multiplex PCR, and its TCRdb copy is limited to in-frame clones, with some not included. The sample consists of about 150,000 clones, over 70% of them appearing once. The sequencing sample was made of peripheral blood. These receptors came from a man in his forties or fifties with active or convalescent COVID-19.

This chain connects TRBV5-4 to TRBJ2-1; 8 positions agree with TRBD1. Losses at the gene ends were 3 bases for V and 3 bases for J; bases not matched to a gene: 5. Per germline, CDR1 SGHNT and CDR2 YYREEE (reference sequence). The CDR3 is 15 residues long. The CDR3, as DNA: TGTGCCAGCAGCTCCGGGACAGGCGTCTACAATGAGCAGTTCTTC. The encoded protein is CASSSGTGVYNEQFF.

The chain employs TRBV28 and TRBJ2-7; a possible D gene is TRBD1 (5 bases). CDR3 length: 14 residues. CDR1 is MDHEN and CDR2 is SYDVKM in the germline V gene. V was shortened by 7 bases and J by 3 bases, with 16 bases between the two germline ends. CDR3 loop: CASIRAGPGYEQYF. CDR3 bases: TGTGCCAGCATCCGGGCAGGGCCTGGCTACGAGCAGTACTTC.

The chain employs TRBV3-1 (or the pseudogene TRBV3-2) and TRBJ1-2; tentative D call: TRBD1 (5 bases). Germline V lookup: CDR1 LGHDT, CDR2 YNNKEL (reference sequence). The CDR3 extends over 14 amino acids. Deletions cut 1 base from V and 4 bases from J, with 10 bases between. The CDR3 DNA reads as TGTGCCAGCAGCCAAGGGGGGGTTTTCTATGGCTACACCTTC. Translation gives CASSQGGVFYGYTF.

Here the CDR3 reads CASSFTSATDTQYF. The CDR3 DNA is TGTGCCAGCAGCTTTACTAGTGCGACAGATACGCAGTATTTT. The J gene is TRBJ2-3, the V gene TRBV5-4, with D maybe TRBD2 (5 bases). Trimming pared 2 bases from V and 3 bases from J, leaving 10 bases between. This CDR3 spans 14 amino acids. CDR1 SGHNT and CDR2 YYREEE come from the germline V gene (reference sequence).

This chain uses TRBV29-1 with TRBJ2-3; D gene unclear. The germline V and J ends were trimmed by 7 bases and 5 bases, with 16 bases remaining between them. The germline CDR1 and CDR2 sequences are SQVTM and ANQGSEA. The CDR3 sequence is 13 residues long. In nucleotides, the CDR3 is TGCAGCGCACTCCCGTACTATGAAGATACGCAGTATTTT. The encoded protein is CSALPYYEDTQYF.

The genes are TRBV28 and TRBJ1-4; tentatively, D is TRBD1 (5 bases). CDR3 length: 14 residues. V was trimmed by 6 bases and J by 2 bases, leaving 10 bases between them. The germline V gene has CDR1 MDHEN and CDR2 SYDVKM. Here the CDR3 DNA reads TGTGCCAGCAGGTCAGGGTGGACTAATGAAAAACTGTTTTTT. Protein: CASRSGWTNEKLFF.

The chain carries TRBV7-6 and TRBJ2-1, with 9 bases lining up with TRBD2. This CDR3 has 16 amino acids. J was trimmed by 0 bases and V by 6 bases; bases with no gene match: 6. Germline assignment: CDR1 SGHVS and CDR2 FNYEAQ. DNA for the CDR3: TGTGCCAGCAGGGAGACTAGCGGAAGCTCCTACAATGAGCAGTTCTTC. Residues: CASRETSGSSYNEQFF. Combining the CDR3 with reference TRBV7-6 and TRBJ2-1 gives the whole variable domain GAGVSQSPRYKVTKRGQDVALRCDPISGHVSLYWYRQALGQGPEFLTYFNYEAQQDKSGLPNDRFSAERPEGSISTLTIQRTEQRDSAMYRCASRETSGSSYNEQFFGPGTRLTVL.

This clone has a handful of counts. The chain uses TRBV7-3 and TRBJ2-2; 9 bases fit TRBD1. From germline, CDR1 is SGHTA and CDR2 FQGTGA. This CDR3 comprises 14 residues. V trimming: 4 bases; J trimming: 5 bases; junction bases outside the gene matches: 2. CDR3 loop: CASSSGQGTGELFF. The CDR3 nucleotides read TGTGCCAGCAGCTCTGGACAGGGGACCGGGGAGCTGTTTTTT.

The CDR3: CASSVGTGKGDTQYF. For the CDR3, the DNA is TGTGCCAGCAGCGTAGGGACGGGGAAAGGAGATACGCAGTATTTT. The V gene is TRBV9, the J gene TRBJ2-3; D possibly corresponds to TRBD2 (5 bases). Trimming cost V 0 bases and J 5 bases, with 13 bases left between them. CDR1 is SGDLS, CDR2 YYNGEE, per germline. This CDR3 has 15 residues.

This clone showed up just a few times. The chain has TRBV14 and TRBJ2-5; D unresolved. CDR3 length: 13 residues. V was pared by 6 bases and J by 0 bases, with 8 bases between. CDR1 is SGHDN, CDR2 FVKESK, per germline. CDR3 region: CASRLQYQETQYF. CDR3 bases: TGTGCCAGCAGATTACAGTACCAAGAGACCCAGTACTTC.

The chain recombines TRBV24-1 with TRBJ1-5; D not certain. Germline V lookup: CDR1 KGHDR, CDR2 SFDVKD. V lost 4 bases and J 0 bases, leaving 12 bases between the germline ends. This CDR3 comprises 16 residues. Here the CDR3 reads CATSDSPGYSNQPQHF. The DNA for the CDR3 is TGTGCCACCAGTGACAGTCCGGGGTATAGCAATCAGCCCCAGCATTTT.

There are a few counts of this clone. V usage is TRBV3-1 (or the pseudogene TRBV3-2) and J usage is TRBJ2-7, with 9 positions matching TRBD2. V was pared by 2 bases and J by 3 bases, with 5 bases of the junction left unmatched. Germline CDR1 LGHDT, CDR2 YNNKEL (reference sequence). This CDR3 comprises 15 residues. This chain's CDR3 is CASSQRAGGGYEQYF. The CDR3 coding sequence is TGTGCCAGCAGCCAACGGGCGGGAGGGGGCTACGAGCAGTACTTC.

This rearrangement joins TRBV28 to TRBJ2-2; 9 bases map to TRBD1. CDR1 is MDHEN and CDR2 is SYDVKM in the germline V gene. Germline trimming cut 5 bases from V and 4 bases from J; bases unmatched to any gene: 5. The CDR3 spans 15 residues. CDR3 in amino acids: CASSRQDRGTGELFF. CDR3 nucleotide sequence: TGTGCCAGCAGTCGCCAGGACAGGGGCACCGGGGAGCTGTTTTTT.

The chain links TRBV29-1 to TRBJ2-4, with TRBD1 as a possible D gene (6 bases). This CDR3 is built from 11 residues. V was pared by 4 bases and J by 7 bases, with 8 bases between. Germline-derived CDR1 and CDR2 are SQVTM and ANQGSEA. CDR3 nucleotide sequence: TGCAGCGTTGGACAGGCCAACATTCAGTACTTC. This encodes CSVGQANIQYF.

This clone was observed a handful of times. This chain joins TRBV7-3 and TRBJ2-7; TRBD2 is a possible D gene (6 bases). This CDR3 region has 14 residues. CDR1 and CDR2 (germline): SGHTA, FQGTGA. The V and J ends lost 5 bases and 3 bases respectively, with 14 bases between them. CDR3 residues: CASSQTATSYEQYF. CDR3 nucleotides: TGTGCCAGCAGCCAGACGGCGACTAGCTACGAGCAGTACTTC.

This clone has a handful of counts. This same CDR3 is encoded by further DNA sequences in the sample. CDR3 nucleotide sequence: TGCGCCAGCAGCTCCGGACAGGGCTCCTACAATGAGCAGTTCTTC. Encoded protein: CASSSGQGSYNEQFF. V gene TRBV5-1 combines with J gene TRBJ2-1; 8 nucleotides line up with TRBD1. The CDR3 length is 15 residues. Germline V CDR1 and CDR2: SGHRS, YFSETQ. With 3 bases clipped from V and 0 bases from J, the junction kept 2 bases outside the gene matches.

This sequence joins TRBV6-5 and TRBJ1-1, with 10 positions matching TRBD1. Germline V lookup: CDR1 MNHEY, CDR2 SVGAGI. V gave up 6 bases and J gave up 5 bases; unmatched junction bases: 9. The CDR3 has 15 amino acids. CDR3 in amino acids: CASSRGPDRGTEAFF. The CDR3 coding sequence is TGTGCCAGCAGCCGGGGCCCGGACAGGGGGACTGAAGCTTTCTTT.

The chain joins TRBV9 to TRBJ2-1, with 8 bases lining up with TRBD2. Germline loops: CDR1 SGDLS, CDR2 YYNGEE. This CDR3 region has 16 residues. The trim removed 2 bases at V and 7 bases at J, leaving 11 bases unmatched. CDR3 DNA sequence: TGTGCCAGCAGCGTGATCGCGGGAGGATTTGGGAATGAGCAGTTCTTC. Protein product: CASSVIAGGFGNEQFF.

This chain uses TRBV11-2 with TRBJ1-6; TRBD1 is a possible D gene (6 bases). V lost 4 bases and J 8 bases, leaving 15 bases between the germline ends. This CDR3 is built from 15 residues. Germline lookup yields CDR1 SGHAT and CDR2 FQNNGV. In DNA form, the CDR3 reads TGTGCCAGCAGCTCCCGGGGGGGGCACGATTCACCCCTCCACTTT. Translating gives CASSSRGGHDSPLHF.

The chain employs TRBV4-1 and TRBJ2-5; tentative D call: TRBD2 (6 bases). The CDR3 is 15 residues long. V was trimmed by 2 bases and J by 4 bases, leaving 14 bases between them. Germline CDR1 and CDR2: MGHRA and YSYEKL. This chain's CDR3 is CASSQLGLPPETQYF. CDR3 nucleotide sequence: TGCGCCAGCAGCCAACTGGGACTTCCCCCAGAGACCCAGTACTTC.

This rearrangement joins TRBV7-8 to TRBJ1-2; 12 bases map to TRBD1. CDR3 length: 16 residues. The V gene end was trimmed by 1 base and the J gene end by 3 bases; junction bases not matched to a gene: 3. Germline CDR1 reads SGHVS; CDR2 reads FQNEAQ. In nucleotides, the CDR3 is TGTGCCAGCAGCTTAGGGGACAGGGGGCTTGACTATGGCTACACCTTC. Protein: CASSLGDRGLDYGYTF.

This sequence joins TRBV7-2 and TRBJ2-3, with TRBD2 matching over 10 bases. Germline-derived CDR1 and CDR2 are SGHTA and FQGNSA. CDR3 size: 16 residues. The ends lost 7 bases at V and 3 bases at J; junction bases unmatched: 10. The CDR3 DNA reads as TGTGCCAGCATCCGTTCTAGCGGGAGTTTAACAGATACGCAGTATTTT. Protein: CASIRSSGSLTDTQYF.

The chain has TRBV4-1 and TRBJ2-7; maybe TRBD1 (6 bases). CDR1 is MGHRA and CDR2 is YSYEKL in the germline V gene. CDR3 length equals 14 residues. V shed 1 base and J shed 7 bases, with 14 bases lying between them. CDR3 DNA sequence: TGCGCCAGCAGCCAAGGGCGCGGCCAGGGGGAGCAGTACTTC. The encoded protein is CASSQGRGQGEQYF.